The 9 T cell receptor beta chains listed next were all sequenced from one sample in a study of CD8 T cells in ankylosing spondylitis. TCRdb redid the calling of the 5' RACE reads with MiXCR, one entry per CDR3 protein. The sample holds a few hundred thousand distinct CDR3 sequences, more than 20% seen once. Sequenced: blood, either unsorted or a sorted T cell fraction (not recorded which). The receptor set was obtained from a male donor with ankylosing spondylitis or in good health (not recorded which).

This clonotype has ten or more counts. J is TRBJ1-1 and V is TRBV12-3 or TRBV12-4; D not certain. The CDR3 covers 13 residues. With 6 bases removed from V and 8 bases from J, the gap between germline ends came to 16 bases. The CDR3 reads CASRSRLGREAFF. As DNA, the CDR3 is TGTGCCAGCAGGTCCCGTTTGGGTAGGGAAGCTTTCTTT.

This clonotype was found many times. The J gene is TRBJ2-1, the V gene TRBV12-3 or TRBV12-4; TRBD2 matches 7 bases. The CDR3 contains 15 residues. V dropped 7 bases and J dropped 8; count of bases not matched to a gene: 14. CDR3 sequence reads: CASTPWGGDEDEQFF. CDR3 coding DNA: TGTGCCAGCACCCCCTGGGGGGGGGACGAAGATGAGCAGTTCTTC.

This clonotype was detected a few times. V gene TRBV9 combines with J gene TRBJ2-1; D is unresolved. The V end lost 0 bases, the J end lost 0 bases, and 13 bases lay between the germline ends. The CDR3 runs to 17 residues. The germline V gene encodes CDR1 SGDLS and CDR2 YYNGEE. The chain's CDR3 is CASSVGMPVSSYNEQFF. The CDR3 region has the DNA TGTGCCAGCAGCGTAGGAATGCCGGTCAGCTCCTACAATGAGCAGTTCTTC.

The V gene is TRBV6-5, the J gene TRBJ1-5; D call uncertain. The CDR3 has 14 amino acids. Germline V gives CDR1 MNHEY, CDR2 SVGAGI. With 4 bases removed from V and 0 bases from J, the gap between germline ends came to 7 bases. The CDR3 nucleotides are TGTGCCAGCAGTTTGACGGATAGCAATCAGCCCCAGCATTTT. This codes for CASSLTDSNQPQHF.

J is TRBJ2-2 and V is TRBV6-1; 12 bases agree with TRBD1. CDR3 size: 15 residues. Germline-derived CDR1 and CDR2 are MNHNS and SASEGT. V dropped 6 bases and J dropped 4; count of bases not matched to a gene: 3. CDR3 protein: CASRRDRGPTGELFF. DNA for the CDR3: TGTGCCAGCAGGAGGGACAGGGGGCCCACCGGGGAGCTGTTTTTT.

The chain links TRBV30 to TRBJ2-3; 8 bases map to TRBD2. CDR3 size: 16 residues. Germline CDR1 and CDR2: GTSNPN and SVGIG (reference sequence). Trimming cost V 0 bases and J 2 bases; bases outside gene matches: 7. CDR3 bases: TGTGCCTGGAGTGTTCGGGGGGGCCTTTTCACAGATACGCAGTATTTT. This encodes CAWSVRGGLFTDTQYF. Full variable domain (rest looked up from reference TRBV30 and TRBJ2-3): SQTIHQWPATLVQPVGSPLSLECTVEGTSNPNLYWYRQAAGRGLQLLFYSVGIGQISSEVPQNLSASRPQDRQFILSSKKLLLSDSGFYLCAWSVRGGLFTDTQYFGPGTRLTVL.

The rearrangement uses TRBV6-5 and TRBJ2-1; D possibly uses TRBD1 or TRBD2 (7 bases each). The germline gives CDR1 MNHEY, CDR2 SVGAGI. There are 12 residues in the CDR3. The V end lost 8 bases, the J end lost 7 bases, and 12 bases lay between the germline ends. This chain's CDR3 is CASGRGQNEQFF. Here the CDR3 DNA reads TGTGCCAGCGGGAGGGGGCAAAATGAGCAGTTCTTC.

V gene TRBV29-1 combines with J gene TRBJ2-3, with TRBD1 matching 8 bases. CDR1 SQVTM and CDR2 ANQGSEA come from the germline V gene. After removal of 1 base from V and 4 bases from J, the junction contained 4 bases not matched to a gene. The CDR3 consists of 14 residues. The CDR3: CSVEGQGSPDTQYF. The DNA of the CDR3 is TGCAGCGTTGAAGGACAGGGGTCCCCAGATACGCAGTATTTT.

This rearrangement joins TRBV5-6 to TRBJ2-5; perhaps D is TRBD1 or TRBD2 (5 bases each). CDR1 is SGHDT and CDR2 is YYEEEE in the germline V gene. The CDR3 is 13 residues long. Trimming took 4 bases from V and 4 from J, leaving 11 bases between them. Here the CDR3 DNA reads TGTGCCAGCAGCACCCCAGGGACAGAGACCCAGTACTTC. It yields the protein CASSTPGTETQYF. Using reference TRBV5-6 and TRBJ2-5 for the parts outside the CDR3, the full variable domain is DAGVTQSPTHLIKTRGQQVTLRCSPKSGHDTVSWYQQALGQGPQFIFQYYEEEERQRGNFPDRFSGHQFPNYSSELNVNALLLGDSALYLCASSTPGTETQYFGPGTRLLVL.